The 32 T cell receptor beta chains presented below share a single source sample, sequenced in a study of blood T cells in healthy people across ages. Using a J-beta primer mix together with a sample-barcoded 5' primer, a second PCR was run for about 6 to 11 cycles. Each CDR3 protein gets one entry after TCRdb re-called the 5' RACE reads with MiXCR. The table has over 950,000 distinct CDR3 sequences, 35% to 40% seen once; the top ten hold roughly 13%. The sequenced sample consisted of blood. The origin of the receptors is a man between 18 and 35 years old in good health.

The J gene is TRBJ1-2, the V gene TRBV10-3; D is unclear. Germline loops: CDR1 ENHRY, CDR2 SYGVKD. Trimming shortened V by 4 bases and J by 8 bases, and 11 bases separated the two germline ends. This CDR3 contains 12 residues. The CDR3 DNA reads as TGTGCCATCAGTGGACTCGGAGGCGGCTACACCTTC. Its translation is CAISGLGGGYTF.

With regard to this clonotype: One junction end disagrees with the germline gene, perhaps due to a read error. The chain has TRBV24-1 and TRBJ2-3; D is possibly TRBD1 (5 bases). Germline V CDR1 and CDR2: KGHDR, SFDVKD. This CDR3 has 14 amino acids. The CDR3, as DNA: TGTGCCACCCGTGACAGTTCGAGCACAGATACGCAGTATTTT. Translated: CATRDSSSTDTQYF.

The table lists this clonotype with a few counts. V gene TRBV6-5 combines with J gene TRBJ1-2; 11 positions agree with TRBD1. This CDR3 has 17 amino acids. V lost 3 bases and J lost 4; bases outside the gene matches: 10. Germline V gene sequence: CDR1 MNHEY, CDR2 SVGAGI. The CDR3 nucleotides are TGTGCCAGCAGTTATTCCGGGACAGGGGGACCGAGCTATGGCTACACCTTC. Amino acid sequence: CASSYSGTGGPSYGYTF.

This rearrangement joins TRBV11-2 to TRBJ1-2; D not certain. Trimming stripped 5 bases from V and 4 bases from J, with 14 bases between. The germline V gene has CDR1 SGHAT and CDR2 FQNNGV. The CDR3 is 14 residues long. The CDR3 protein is CASSPRPILYGYTF. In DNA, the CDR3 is TGTGCCAGCAGCCCTCGACCGATTCTCTATGGCTACACCTTC.

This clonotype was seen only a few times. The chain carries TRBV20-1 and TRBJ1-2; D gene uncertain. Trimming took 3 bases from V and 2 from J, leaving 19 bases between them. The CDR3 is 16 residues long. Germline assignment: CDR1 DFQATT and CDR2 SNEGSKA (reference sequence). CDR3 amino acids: CSASPSSGLSNYGYTF. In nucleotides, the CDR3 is TGCAGTGCTAGCCCCTCTTCGGGCTTATCGAACTATGGCTACACCTTC.

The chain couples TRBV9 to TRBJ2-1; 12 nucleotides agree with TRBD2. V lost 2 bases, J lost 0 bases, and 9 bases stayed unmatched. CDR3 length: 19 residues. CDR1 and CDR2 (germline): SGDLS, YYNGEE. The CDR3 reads CASSVVTSGGLSSYNEQFF. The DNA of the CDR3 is TGTGCCAGCAGCGTTGTGACTAGCGGGGGCCTTAGCTCCTACAATGAGCAGTTCTTC.

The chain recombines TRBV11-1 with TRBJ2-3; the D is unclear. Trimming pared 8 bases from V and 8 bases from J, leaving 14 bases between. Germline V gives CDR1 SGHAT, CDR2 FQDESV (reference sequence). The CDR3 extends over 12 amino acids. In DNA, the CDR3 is TGTGCCAGCGGAGTAGGGTTGGCTACGCAGTATTTT. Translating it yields CASGVGLATQYF.

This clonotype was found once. CDR3 amino acids: CASRGTGGAGTEAFF. Here the CDR3 DNA reads TGTGCCAGCAGGGGGACAGGGGGCGCGGGCACTGAAGCTTTCTTT. This chain links TRBV27 with TRBJ1-1; 12 bases are shared with TRBD1. V lost 6 bases to trimming and J lost 4 bases; unmatched junction nucleotides: 6. Germline CDR1 is MNHEY and CDR2 is SMNVEV (reference sequence). This CDR3 is built from 15 residues.

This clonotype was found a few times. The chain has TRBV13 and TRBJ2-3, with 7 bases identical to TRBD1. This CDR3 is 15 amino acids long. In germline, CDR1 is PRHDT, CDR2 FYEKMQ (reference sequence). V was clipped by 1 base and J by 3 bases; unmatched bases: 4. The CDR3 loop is CASSLDTGVTDTQYF. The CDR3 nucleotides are TGTGCCAGCAGCTTAGACACAGGGGTAACAGATACGCAGTATTTT.

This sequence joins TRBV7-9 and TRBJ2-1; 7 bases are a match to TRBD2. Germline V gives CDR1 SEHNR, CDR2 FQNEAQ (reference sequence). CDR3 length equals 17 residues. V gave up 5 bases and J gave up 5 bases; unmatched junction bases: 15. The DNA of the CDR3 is TGTGCCAGCAGCCCCCTCCCAGGGCTAGCGGACAACAATGAGCAGTTCTTC. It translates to CASSPLPGLADNNEQFF.

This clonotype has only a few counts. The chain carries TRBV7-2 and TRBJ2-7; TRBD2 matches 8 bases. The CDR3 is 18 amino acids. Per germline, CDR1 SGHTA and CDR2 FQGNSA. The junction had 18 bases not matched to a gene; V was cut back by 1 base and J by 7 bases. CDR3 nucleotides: TGTGCCAGCAGCTTAGTACCCCTAACTAGCGGATCCTACAATGAGCAGTACTTC. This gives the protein CASSLVPLTSGSYNEQYF. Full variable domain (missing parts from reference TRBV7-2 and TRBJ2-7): GAGVSQSPSNKVTEKGKDVELRCDPISGHTALYWYRQSLGQGLEFLIYFQGNSAPDKSGLPSDRFSAERTGGSVSTLTIQRTQQEDSAVYLCASSLVPLTSGSYNEQYFGPGTRLTVT.

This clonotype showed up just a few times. The CDR3 DNA reads TGTGCCAGCAGCCCGCCAGGTTCACCCCTCCACTTT. Encoded protein: CASSPPGSPLHF. This chain joins TRBV7-2 and TRBJ1-6; D gene unclear. The CDR3 spans 12 residues. Between the trimmed V and J ends, which lost 5 bases and 9 bases, there was a span of 8 bases. Germline loops: CDR1 SGHTA, CDR2 FQGNSA.

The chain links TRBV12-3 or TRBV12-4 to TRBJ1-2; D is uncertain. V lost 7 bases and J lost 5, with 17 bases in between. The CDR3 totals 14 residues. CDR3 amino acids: CASTPLTASYGYTF. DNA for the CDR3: TGTGCCAGCACCCCGCTCACGGCCTCGTATGGCTACACCTTC.

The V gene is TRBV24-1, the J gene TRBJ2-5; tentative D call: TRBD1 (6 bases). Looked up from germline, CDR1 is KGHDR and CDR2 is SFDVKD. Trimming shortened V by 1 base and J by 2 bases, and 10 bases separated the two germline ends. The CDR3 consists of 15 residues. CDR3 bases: TGTGCCACCAGTGATTTTGGCAGGGGACAAGAGACCCAGTACTTC. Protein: CATSDFGRGQETQYF.

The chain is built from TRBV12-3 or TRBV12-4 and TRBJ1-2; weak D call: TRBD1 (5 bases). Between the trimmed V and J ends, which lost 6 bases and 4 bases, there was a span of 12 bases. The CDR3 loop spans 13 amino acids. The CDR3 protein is CASSYKGTYGYTF. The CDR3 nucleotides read TGTGCCAGCAGCTACAAGGGGACCTATGGCTACACCTTC.

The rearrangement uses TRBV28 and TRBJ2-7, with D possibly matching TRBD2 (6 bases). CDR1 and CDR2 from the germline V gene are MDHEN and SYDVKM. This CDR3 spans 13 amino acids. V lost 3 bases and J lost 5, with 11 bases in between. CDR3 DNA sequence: TGTGCCAGCAGTTTCGGGAGTCGGAACGAGCAGTACTTC. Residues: CASSFGSRNEQYF. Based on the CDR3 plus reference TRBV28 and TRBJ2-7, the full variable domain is DVKVTQSSRYLVKRTGEKVFLECVQDMDHENMFWYRQDPGLGLRLIYFSYDVKMKEKGDIPEGYSVSREKKERFSLILESASTNQTSMYLCASSFGSRNEQYFGPGTRLTVT.

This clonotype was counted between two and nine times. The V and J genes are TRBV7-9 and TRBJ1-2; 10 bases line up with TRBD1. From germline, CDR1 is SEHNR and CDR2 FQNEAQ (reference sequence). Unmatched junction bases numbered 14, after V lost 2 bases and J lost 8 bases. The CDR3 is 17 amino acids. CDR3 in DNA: TGTGCCAGCAGCTTACCAACCGCCGGGACAGGGGCTTACGGCTACACCTTC. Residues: CASSLPTAGTGAYGYTF.

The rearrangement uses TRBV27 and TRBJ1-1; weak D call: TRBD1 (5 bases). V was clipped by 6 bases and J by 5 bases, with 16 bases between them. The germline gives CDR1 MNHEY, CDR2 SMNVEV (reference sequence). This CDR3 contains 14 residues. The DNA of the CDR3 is TGTGCCAGCAGCACAGCGGGACCCGGGACTGAAGCTTTCTTT. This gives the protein CASSTAGPGTEAFF.

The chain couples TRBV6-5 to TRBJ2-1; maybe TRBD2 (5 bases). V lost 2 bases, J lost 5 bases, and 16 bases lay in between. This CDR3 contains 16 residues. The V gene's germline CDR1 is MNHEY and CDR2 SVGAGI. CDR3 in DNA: TGTGCCAGCAGTTACCGAACTAGTTCTTGGGACAATGAGCAGTTCTTC. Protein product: CASSYRTSSWDNEQFF.

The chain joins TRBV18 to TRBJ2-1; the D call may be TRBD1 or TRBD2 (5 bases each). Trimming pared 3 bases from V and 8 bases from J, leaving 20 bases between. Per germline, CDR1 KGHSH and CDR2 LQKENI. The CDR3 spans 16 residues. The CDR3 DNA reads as TGTGCCAGCTCACCGGAGACCTCCGGGACCGGGGATGAGCAGTTCTTC. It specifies CASSPETSGTGDEQFF.

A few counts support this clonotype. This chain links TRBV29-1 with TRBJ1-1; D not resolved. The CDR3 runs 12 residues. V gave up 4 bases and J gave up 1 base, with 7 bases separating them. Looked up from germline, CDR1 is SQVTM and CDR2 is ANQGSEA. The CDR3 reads CSVAQKNTEAFF. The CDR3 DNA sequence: TGCAGCGTTGCCCAGAAGAACACTGAAGCTTTCTTT.

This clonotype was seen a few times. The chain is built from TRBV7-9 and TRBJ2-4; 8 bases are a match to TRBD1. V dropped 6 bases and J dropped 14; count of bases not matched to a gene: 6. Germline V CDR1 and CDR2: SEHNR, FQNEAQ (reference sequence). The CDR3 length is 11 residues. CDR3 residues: CASSSNRGEYF. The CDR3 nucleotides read TGTGCCAGCAGTTCTAACAGGGGGGAGTACTTC.

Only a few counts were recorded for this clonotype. CDR3: CASTAGTSDYNEQFF. CDR3 DNA: TGCGCCAGCACCGCCGGGACTAGCGACTACAATGAGCAGTTCTTC. The rearrangement links TRBV5-1 to TRBJ2-1; 10 bases fit TRBD2. Losses at the gene ends were 6 bases for V and 3 bases for J; bases not matched to a gene: 6. CDR3 length: 15 residues. Germline lookup yields CDR1 SGHRS and CDR2 YFSETQ.

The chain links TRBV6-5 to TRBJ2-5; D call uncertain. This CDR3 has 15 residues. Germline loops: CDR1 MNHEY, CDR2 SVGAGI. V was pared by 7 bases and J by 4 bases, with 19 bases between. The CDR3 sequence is CASKTPLENPETQYF. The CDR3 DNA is TGTGCCAGCAAGACGCCGCTTGAGAACCCAGAGACCCAGTACTTC.

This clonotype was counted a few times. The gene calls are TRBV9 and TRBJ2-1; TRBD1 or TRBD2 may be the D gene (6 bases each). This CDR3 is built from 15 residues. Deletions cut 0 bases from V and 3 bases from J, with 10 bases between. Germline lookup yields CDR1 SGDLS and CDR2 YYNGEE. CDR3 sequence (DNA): TGTGCCAGCAGCGTAGACGGGGGACACTACAATGAGCAGTTCTTC. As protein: CASSVDGGHYNEQFF.

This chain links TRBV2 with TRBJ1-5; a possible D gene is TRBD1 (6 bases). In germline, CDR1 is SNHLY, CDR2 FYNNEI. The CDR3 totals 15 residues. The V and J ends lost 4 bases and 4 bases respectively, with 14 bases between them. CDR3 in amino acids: CASSAGTTFNQPQHF. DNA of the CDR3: TGTGCCAGCAGTGCCGGGACAACCTTTAATCAGCCCCAGCATTTT.

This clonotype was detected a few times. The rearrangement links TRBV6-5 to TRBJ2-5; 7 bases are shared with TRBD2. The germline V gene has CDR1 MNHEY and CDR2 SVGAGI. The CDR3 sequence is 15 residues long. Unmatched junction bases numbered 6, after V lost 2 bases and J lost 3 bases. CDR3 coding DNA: TGTGCCAGCAGTTACCCTAGCGGAGATAAAGAGACCCAGTACTTC. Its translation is CASSYPSGDKETQYF.

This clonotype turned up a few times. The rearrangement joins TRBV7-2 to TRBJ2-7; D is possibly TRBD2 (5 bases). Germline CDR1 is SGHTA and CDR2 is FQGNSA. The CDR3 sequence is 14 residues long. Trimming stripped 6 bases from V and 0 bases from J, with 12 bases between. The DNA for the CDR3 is TGTGCCAGCAGATCTCCGGGGAGCTCCTACGAGCAGTACTTC. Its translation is CASRSPGSSYEQYF.

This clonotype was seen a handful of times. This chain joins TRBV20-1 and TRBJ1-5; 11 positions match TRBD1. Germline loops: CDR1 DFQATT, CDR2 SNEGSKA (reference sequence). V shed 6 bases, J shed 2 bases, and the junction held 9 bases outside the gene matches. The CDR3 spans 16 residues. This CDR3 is CSAGQGAIIGNQPQHF. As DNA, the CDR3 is TGCAGTGCAGGACAGGGGGCAATAATTGGCAATCAGCCCCAGCATTTT.

The chain's CDR3 is CSVRRALEGKNTGELFF. The DNA for the CDR3 is TGCAGCGTTAGGAGGGCTCTGGAGGGAAAGAACACCGGGGAGCTGTTTTTT. The chain combines TRBV29-1 with TRBJ2-2; tentative D call: TRBD2 (6 bases). V shed 5 bases and J shed 1 base, with 20 bases lying between them. The CDR3 has 17 residues. The germline V gene has CDR1 SQVTM and CDR2 ANQGSEA.

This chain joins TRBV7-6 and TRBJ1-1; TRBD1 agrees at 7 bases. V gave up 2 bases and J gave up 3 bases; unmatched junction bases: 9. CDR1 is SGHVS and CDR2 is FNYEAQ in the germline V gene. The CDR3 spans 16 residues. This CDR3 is CASSLSPRTGDTEAFF. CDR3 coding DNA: TGTGCCAGCAGCTTATCGCCTCGAACAGGGGACACTGAAGCTTTCTTT. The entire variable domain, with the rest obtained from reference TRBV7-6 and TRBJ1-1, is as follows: GAGVSQSPRYKVTKRGQDVALRCDPISGHVSLYWYRQALGQGPEFLTYFNYEAQQDKSGLPNDRFSAERPEGSISTLTIQRTEQRDSAMYRCASSLSPRTGDTEAFFGQGTRLTVV.

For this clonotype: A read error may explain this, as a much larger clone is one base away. The CDR3 DNA sequence: TGCGCCAGCAGCTTGGGGCAACGGAGTTCACCCCTCCACTTT. It specifies CASSLGQRSSPLHF. The chain employs TRBV5-1 and TRBJ1-6; D is ambiguous. In germline, CDR1 is SGHRS, CDR2 YFSETQ. CDR3 size: 14 residues. Trimming removed 0 bases from V and 9 bases from J, with 10 bases in between.